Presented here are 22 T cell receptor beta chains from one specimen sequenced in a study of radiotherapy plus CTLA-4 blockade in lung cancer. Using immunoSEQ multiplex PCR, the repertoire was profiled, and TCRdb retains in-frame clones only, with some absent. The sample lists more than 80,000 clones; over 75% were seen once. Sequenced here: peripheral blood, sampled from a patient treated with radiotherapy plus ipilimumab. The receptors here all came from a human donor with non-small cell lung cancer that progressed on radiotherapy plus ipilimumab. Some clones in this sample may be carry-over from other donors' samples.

In nucleotides, the CDR3 is TGTGCCAGCAGGAAGACAGGGGTGAACACTGAAGCTTTCTTT. Translation gives CASRKTGVNTEAFF. This chain joins TRBV6-5 and TRBJ1-1, with TRBD1 matching over 8 bases. Looked up from germline, CDR1 is MNHEY and CDR2 is SVGAGI. The CDR3 has 14 amino acids. V lost 6 bases to trimming and J lost 0 bases; unmatched junction nucleotides: 3.

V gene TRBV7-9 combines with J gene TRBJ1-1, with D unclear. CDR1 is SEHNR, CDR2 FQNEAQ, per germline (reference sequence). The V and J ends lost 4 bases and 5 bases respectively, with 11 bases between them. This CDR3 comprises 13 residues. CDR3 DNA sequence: TGTGCCAGCAGCTCTGTAGTGGTGACTGAAGCTTTCTTT. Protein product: CASSSVVVTEAFF.

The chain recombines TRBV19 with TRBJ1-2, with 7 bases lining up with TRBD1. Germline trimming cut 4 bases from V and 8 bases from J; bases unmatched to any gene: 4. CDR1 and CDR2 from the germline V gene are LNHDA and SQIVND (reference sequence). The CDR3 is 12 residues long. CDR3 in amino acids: CASSTTGRGYTF. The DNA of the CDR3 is TGTGCCAGTAGTACGACAGGGAGGGGCTACACCTTC.

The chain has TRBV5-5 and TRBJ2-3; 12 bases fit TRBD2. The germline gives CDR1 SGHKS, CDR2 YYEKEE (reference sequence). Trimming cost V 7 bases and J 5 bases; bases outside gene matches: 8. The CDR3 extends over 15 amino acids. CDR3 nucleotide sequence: TGTGCCAGCGGATCTAGCGGGGGGGCCGGAGATACGCAGTATTTT. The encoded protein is CASGSSGGAGDTQYF.

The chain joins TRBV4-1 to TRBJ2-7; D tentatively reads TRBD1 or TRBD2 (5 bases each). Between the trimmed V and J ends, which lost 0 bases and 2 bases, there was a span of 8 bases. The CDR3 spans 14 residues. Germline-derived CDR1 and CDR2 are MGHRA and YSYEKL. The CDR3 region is CASSQDPGPYEQYF. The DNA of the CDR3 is TGCGCCAGCAGCCAAGATCCGGGACCCTACGAGCAGTACTTC.

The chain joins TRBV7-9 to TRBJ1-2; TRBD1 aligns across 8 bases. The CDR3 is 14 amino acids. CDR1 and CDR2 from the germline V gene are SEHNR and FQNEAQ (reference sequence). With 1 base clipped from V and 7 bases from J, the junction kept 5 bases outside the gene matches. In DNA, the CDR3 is TGTGCCAGCAGCTTAGTGGGACAGGAGGGTGGCTACACCTTC. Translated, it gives CASSLVGQEGGYTF.

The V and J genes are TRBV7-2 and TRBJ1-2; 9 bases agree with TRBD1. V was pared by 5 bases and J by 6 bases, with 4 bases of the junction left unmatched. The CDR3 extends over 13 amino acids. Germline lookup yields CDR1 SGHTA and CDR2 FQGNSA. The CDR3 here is CASSPDRGDGYTF. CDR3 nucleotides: TGTGCCAGCAGCCCGGACAGGGGAGATGGCTACACCTTC.

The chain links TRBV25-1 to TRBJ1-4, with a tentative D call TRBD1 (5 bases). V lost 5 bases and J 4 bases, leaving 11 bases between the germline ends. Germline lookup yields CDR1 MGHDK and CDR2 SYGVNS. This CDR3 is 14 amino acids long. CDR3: CASSPWDGNEKLFF. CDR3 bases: TGTGCCAGCAGTCCTTGGGACGGTAATGAAAAACTGTTTTTT.

CDR3 protein: CASSHPAQGIYGYTF. The CDR3 DNA reads as TGTGCCAGCAGTCACCCGGCTCAGGGGATCTATGGCTACACCTTC. The rearrangement links TRBV6-6 to TRBJ1-2, with TRBD1 as a possible D gene (6 bases). The length of the CDR3 is 15 residues. Germline V gene data show CDR1 as MNHNY and CDR2 as SVGAGI (reference sequence). V shed 5 bases and J shed 4 bases, with 17 bases lying between them.

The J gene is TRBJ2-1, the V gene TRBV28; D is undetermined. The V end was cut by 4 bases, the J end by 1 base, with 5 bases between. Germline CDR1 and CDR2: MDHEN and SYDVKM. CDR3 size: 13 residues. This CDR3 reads CASSSPSYNEQFF. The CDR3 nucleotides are TGTGCCAGCAGTTCCCCTTCCTACAATGAGCAGTTCTTC.

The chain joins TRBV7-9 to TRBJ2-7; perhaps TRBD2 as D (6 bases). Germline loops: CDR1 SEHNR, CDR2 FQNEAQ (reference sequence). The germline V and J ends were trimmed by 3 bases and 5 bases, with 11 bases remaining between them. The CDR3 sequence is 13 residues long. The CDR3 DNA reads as TGTGCCAGCAGCTTGCGGTGGGGGGACGAGCAGTACTTC. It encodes CASSLRWGDEQYF.

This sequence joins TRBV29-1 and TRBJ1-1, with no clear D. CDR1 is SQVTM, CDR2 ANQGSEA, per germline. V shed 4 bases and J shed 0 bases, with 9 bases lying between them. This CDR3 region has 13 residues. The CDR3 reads CSVGGYLNTEAFF. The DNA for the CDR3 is TGCAGCGTTGGTGGGTATTTGAACACTGAAGCTTTCTTT.

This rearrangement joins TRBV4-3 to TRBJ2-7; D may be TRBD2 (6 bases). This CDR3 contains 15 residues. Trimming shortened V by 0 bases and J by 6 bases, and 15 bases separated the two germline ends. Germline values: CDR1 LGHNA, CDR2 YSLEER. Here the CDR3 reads CASSQDLGGPGEQYF. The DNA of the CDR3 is TGCGCCAGCAGCCAAGATCTCGGGGGACCTGGCGAGCAGTACTTC.

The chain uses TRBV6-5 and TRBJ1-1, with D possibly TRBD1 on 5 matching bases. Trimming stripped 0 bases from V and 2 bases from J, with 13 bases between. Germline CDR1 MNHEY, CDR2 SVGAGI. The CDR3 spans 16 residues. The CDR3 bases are TGTGCCAGCAGTTACTCGAGATGGGGGGGAAACACTGAAGCTTTCTTT. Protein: CASSYSRWGGNTEAFF.

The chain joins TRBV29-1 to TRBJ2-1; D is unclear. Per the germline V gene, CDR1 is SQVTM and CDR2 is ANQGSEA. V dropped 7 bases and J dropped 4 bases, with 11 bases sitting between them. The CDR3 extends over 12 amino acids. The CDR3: CSAVDKYNEQFF. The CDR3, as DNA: TGCAGCGCCGTTGACAAATACAATGAGCAGTTCTTC.

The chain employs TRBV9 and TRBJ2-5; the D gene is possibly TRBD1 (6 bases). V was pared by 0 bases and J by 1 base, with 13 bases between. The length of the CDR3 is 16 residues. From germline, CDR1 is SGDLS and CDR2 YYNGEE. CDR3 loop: CASSVVGTPFQETQYF. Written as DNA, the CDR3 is TGTGCCAGCAGCGTAGTTGGGACACCGTTCCAAGAGACCCAGTACTTC. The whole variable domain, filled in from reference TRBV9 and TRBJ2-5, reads DSGVTQTPKHLITATGQRVTLRCSPRSGDLSVYWYQQSLDQGLQFLIQYYNGEERAKGNILERFSAQQFPDLHSELNLSSLELGDSALYFCASSVVGTPFQETQYFGPGTRLLVL.

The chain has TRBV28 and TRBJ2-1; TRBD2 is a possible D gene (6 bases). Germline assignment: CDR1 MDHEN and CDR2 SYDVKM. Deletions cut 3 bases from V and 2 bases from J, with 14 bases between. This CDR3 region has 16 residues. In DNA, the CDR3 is TGTGCCAGCAGTTTTGGCGGGACTTCCGCCTACAATGAGCAGTTCTTC. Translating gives CASSFGGTSAYNEQFF.

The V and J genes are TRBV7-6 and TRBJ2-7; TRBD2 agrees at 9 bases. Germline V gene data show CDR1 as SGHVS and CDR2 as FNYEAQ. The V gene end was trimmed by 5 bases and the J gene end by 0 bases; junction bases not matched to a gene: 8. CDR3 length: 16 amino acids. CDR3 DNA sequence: TGTGCCAGCAGCCCCCTATCTAGCGGGAACTCCTACGAGCAGTACTTC. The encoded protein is CASSPLSSGNSYEQYF.

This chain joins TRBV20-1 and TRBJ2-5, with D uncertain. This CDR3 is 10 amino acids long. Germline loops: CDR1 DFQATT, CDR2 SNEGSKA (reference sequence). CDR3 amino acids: CSTARGTQYF. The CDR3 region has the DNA TGCAGCACAGCCCGAGGGACCCAGTACTTC.

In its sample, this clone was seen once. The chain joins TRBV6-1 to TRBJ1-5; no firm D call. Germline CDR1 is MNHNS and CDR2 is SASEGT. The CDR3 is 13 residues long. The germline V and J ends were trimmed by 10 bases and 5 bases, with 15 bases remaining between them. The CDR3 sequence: CATSQSRDQPQHF. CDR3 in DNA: TGTGCCACCAGCCAGAGCCGGGATCAGCCCCAGCATTTT.

CDR3 in amino acids: CASSPLQGRGSYEQYF. The CDR3, as DNA: TGTGCCAGCAGCCCCCTTCAGGGGCGGGGGTCCTACGAGCAGTACTTC. The chain is built from TRBV7-9 and TRBJ2-7, with TRBD2 as a possible D gene (7 bases). V was cut by 5 bases and J by 1 base, with 18 bases left in between. The CDR3 covers 16 residues. The germline V gene has CDR1 SEHNR and CDR2 FQNEAQ (reference sequence).

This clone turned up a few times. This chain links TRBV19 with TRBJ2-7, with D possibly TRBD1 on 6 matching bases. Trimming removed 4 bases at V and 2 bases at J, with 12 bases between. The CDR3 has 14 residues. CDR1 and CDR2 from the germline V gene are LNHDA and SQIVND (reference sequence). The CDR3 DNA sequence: TGTGCCAGTAGTAGGCAGGGGTATACCTACGAGCAGTACTTC. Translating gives CASSRQGYTYEQYF.